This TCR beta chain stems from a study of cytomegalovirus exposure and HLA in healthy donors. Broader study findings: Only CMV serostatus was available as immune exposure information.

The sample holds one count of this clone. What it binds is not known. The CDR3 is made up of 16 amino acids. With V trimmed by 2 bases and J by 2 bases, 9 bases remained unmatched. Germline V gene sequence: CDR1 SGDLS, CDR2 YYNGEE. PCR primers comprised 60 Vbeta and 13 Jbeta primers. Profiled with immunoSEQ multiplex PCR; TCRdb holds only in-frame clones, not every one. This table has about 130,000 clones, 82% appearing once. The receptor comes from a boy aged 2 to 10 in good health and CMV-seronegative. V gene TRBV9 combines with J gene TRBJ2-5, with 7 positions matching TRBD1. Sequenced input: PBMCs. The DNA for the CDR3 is TGTGCCAGCAGCGTCCAAAACAGGGGACCACAAGAGACCCAGTACTTC. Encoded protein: CASSVQNRGPQETQYF. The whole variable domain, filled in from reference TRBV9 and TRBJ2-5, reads DSGVTQTPKHLITATGQRVTLRCSPRSGDLSVYWYQQSLDQGLQFLIQYYNGEERAKGNILERFSAQQFPDLHSELNLSSLELGDSALYFCASSVQNRGPQETQYFGPGTRLLVL.